This T cell receptor beta chain was obtained from a study of regulatory T cells in long-lasting Graves disease. Time point reported: persistent/refractory GD, antithyroid drugs over 5 years with positive TRAb. Making the TCR library involved RNA that had been extracted from PBMCs. Staff drew around 10 milliliters of peripheral blood into EDTA tubes. Study-wide results and caveats: Persistent Graves' patients had lower TCR diversity than newly diagnosed ones.

This clonotype was seen only a few times. What it binds is unknown. V lost 5 bases and J lost 0, with 14 bases in between. Germline CDR1 MNHNS, CDR2 SASEGT. This CDR3 has 17 amino acids. Construction of TCR beta libraries relied on iRepertoire HTBI primers and on Arm-PCR targeting CDR3 regions. One entry per CDR3 protein results from TCRdb running MiXCR on the multiplex PCR reads. The sample shows around 400,000 distinct CDR3 sequences, about 21% of them seen only once. The sequencing used peripheral blood mononuclear cells (PBMCs), collected when the disease was refractory, from a patient treated with antithyroid drugs. The sequence was collected from a female donor with Graves disease. V is TRBV6-1 and J is TRBJ2-6; D is possibly TRBD1 (6 bases). The CDR3 sequence: CASSQGQTISGANVLTF. DNA for the CDR3: TGTGCCAGCAGTCAGGGGCAGACCATCTCTGGGGCCAACGTCCTGACTTTC.